These T cell receptor beta chains were read from a single sample in a study of blood T cell repertoires in COVID-19. This table comes from immunoSEQ multiplex PCR, and its TCRdb copy is limited to in-frame clones, with some not included. Of over 250,000 clones in the sample, about nine tenths are singletons; the top ten hold roughly 2.2%. The sample consisted of peripheral blood. These receptors all come from a man aged 45-65 years with acute or convalescent COVID-19. Each CDR3 is given with its conserved first and last residue. D genes are given only for firm matches. Clone size is stated in some rows and not others, as once, few, many or a class when expanded.

D | J | V | size | CDR3 | DNA
TRBD1 | TRBJ1-1 | TRBV19 | - | CASSMVGQGISEAFF | TGTGCCAGTAGTATGGTCGGACAGGGGATTTCTGAAGCTTTCTTT
- | TRBJ1-1 | TRBV7-2 | - | CASSPFARDRAFF | TGTGCCAGCAGCCCTTTCGCGAGGGATCGAGCTTTCTTT
TRBD1 | TRBJ1-1 | TRBV10-1 | - | CASSDGLDRGSVGNTEAFF | TGCGCCAGCAGTGACGGGTTGGACAGGGGTTCGGTAGGGAACACTGAAGCTTTCTTT
- | TRBJ1-2 | TRBV30 | - | CAWSRQGIGYTF | TGTGCCTGGAGTCGGCAGGGGATAGGCTACACCTTC
TRBD1 | TRBJ1-1 | TRBV30 | once | CAWSWTGGTEAFF | TGTGCCTGGTCCTGGACAGGGGGCACTGAAGCTTTCTTT
TRBD2 | TRBJ2-1 | TRBV7-3 | - | CASSPAGGNEQFF | TGTGCCAGCAGCCCGGCCGGGGGGAATGAGCAGTTCTTC
- | TRBJ2-5 | TRBV3-1/TRBV3-2 | - | CASSLGVQETQYF | TGTGCCAGCAGCCTGGGAGTCCAAGAGACCCAGTACTTC
TRBD1 | TRBJ1-2 | TRBV7-8 | - | CASSFGTGGIGYTF | TGTGCCAGCAGCTTTGGGACAGGGGGAATCGGCTACACCTTC
- | TRBJ1-5 | TRBV7-8 | - | CASSLAREGQPQHF | TGTGCCAGCAGCTTAGCGCGGGAAGGTCAGCCCCAGCATTTT
TRBD1 | TRBJ1-2 | TRBV5-1 | - | CASSRRDRGYGYTF | TGCGCCAGCAGCCGCCGGGACAGGGGGTATGGCTACACCTTC
TRBD1 | TRBJ1-1 | TRBV2 | - | CASRLRQGANTEAFF | TGTGCCAGCAGGCTGAGACAGGGTGCGAACACTGAAGCTTTCTTT
- | TRBJ1-5 | TRBV21-1 | - | CASSKGAGGTPQHF | TGTGCCAGCAGCAAGGGGGCAGGGGGAACGCCCCAGCATTTT
- | TRBJ1-1 | TRBV6-5 | once | CASSYSRGLGTEAFF | TGTGCCAGCAGTTACTCCAGGGGCCTGGGCACTGAAGCTTTCTTT
TRBD1 | TRBJ2-1 | TRBV10-3 | - | CAISESWDSAYNEQFF | TGTGCCATCAGTGAGTCTTGGGACAGTGCCTACAATGAGCAGTTCTTC
- | TRBJ2-1 | TRBV3-1/TRBV3-2 | - | CASSHWDIGSHYNEQFF | TGTGCCAGCAGCCACTGGGACATCGGTAGTCATTACAATGAGCAGTTCTTC
- | TRBJ1-2 | TRBV27 | - | CASSLVFAGVYGYTF | TGTGCCAGCAGTTTAGTATTCGCGGGGGTCTATGGCTACACCTTC
TRBD1 | TRBJ2-2 | TRBV5-4 | once | CASSLGQGAGNTGELFF | TGTGCCAGCAGCCTAGGACAGGGGGCGGGGAACACCGGGGAGCTGTTTTTT
- | TRBJ2-7 | TRBV5-1 | - | CASSLAGGPSYEQYF | TGCGCCAGCAGCTTGGCCGGGGGGCCCTCCTACGAGCAGTACTTC
TRBD2 | TRBJ2-7 | TRBV3-1/TRBV3-2 | - | CASSLSGGRSYEQYF | TGTGCCAGCAGCCTTAGCGGGGGGCGATCCTACGAGCAGTACTTC
- | TRBJ2-5 | TRBV28 | - | CASSGGPLSAETQYF | TGTGCCAGCAGTGGGGGCCCCCTGAGCGCCGAGACCCAGTACTTC
- | TRBJ1-1 | TRBV12-3/TRBV12-4 | - | CASSPYNTEAFF | TGTGCCAGCAGTCCTTATAACACTGAAGCTTTCTTT
TRBD1 | TRBJ2-2 | TRBV5-6 | - | CASSHAGTANTGELFF | TGTGCCAGCAGCCATGCCGGGACAGCGAACACCGGGGAGCTGTTTTTT
- | TRBJ2-3 | TRBV9 | once | CASRGRGFADTQYF | TGTGCCAGCAGGGGGAGGGGGTTCGCAGATACGCAGTATTTT
TRBD1 | TRBJ1-4 | TRBV18 | once | CASSPGGTGPLEATNEKLFF | TGTGCCAGCTCACCAGGAGGGACAGGGCCGTTGGAAGCAACTAATGAAAAACTGTTTTTT
- | TRBJ1-1 | TRBV7-3 | - | CASSIEASDTEAFF | TGTGCCAGCAGCATTGAGGCCAGCGACACTGAAGCTTTCTTT
- | TRBJ2-1 | TRBV6-5 | - | CASRTRGTYNEQFF | TGTGCCAGCAGGACCAGGGGCACATACAATGAGCAGTTCTTC
- | TRBJ1-1 | TRBV6-5 | - | CASSPGLKFAFF | TGTGCCAGCAGTCCAGGGTTAAAATTCGCTTTCTTT
- | TRBJ2-5 | TRBV12-3/TRBV12-4 | - | CASSIQGETQYF | TGTGCCAGCAGTATTCAGGGAGAGACCCAGTACTTC
- | TRBJ1-3 | TRBV18 | few | CASSPPRGSGNTIYF | TGTGCCAGCTCACCTCCCAGGGGATCCGGAAACACCATATATTTT
TRBD1 | TRBJ1-3 | TRBV5-6 | - | CASSWTGDRGRNTIYF | TGTGCCAGCAGCTGGACCGGGGACAGGGGGAGAAACACCATATATTTT
TRBD1 | TRBJ1-2 | TRBV10-1 | - | CASSEGTDYYGYTF | TGCGCCAGCAGTGAAGGGACAGATTACTATGGCTACACCTTC
- | TRBJ2-3 | TRBV2 | - | CASSEATAGDTQYF | TGTGCCAGCAGTGAAGCCACGGCGGGAGATACGCAGTATTTT
- | TRBJ1-6 | TRBV7-9 | few | CASSLGTVDNSPLHF | TGTGCCAGCAGCTTAGGGACAGTAGATAATTCACCCCTCCACTTT
- | TRBJ2-3 | TRBV10-3 | - | CAISASLGDTQYF | TGTGCCATCAGTGCGTCACTAGGGGATACGCAGTATTTT
- | TRBJ1-6 | TRBV7-8 | - | CASSPRPLTEDHYNSPLHF | TGTGCCAGCAGCCCTAGACCCCTGACGGAGGATCACTATAATTCACCCCTCCACTTT
- | TRBJ1-2 | TRBV6-6 | - | CASSYLRTKVDYGYTF | TGTGCCAGCAGTTACTTGCGGACAAAGGTTGACTATGGCTACACCTTC
TRBD1 | TRBJ1-4 | TRBV4-1 | - | CASSQTPGTGLTNEKLFF | TGCGCCAGCAGCCAAACTCCGGGGACAGGGTTAACTAATGAAAAACTGTTTTTT
- | TRBJ1-6 | TRBV21-1 | few | CASSKRPRRNNSPLHF | TGTGCCAGCAGCAAAAGGCCCAGGCGTAATAATTCACCCCTCCACTTT
- | TRBJ1-2 | TRBV19 | - | CASSIGRGRFYYGYTF | TGTGCCAGTAGTATAGGCCGGGGGAGGTTTTACTATGGCTACACCTTC
TRBD2 | TRBJ2-5 | TRBV29-1 | - | CSVSRTSGQETQYF | TGCAGCGTTTCCCGGACTAGCGGTCAAGAGACCCAGTACTTC
- | TRBJ2-7 | TRBV3-1/TRBV3-2 | - | CASSSSYEQYF | TGTGCCAGCAGTTCCAGTTACGAGCAGTACTTC
- | TRBJ1-2 | TRBV30 | - | CAWSSAGLGYTF | TGTGCCTGGAGCAGTGCGGGACTCGGCTACACCTTC
TRBD1 | TRBJ1-1 | TRBV28 | - | CASSSLGQGSTEAFF | TGTGCCAGCAGTTCCCTCGGACAGGGGAGCACTGAAGCTTTCTTT
- | TRBJ1-1 | TRBV6-5 | - | CASSYSSRAGFTEAFF | TGTGCCAGCAGTTACTCCAGCAGGGCCGGGTTCACTGAAGCTTTCTTT
- | TRBJ2-3 | TRBV7-9 | - | CASSLGQGPQYF | TGTGCCAGCAGCTTAGGGCAGGGCCCGCAGTATTTT
- | TRBJ1-6 | TRBV10-2 | - | CASSESPNSASPLHF | TGCGCCAGCAGTGAGTCGCCGAATAGTGCTTCACCCCTCCACTTT
- | TRBJ1-1 | TRBV7-9 | - | CASSDGRAGGTEAFF | TGTGCCAGCAGCGATGGACGGGCCGGGGGCACTGAAGCTTTCTTT
TRBD2 | TRBJ2-3 | TRBV6-5 | - | CASKLADHYTQYF | TGTGCCAGCAAACTAGCGGACCATTATACGCAGTATTTT
- | TRBJ2-7 | TRBV5-1 | - | CASSLGPTYEQYF | TGCGCCAGCAGCTTGGGTCCCACCTACGAGCAGTACTTC
TRBD2 | TRBJ2-4 | TRBV19 | - | CATGTSGGATKNIQYF | TGTGCCACCGGGACTAGCGGGGGCGCGACCAAAAACATTCAGTACTTC
TRBD2 | TRBJ2-7 | TRBV7-8 | once | CASSRWGGEQYF | TGTGCCAGCAGCCGCTGGGGGGGCGAGCAGTACTTC
TRBD2 | TRBJ2-5 | TRBV11-2 | - | CASSSGYLAGGPQETQYF | TGTGCCAGCAGCTCCGGGTATCTAGCGGGGGGCCCTCAAGAGACCCAGTACTTC
- | TRBJ1-1 | TRBV5-1 | - | CASSLDLGHGTEAFF | TGCGCCAGCAGCTTGGATCTGGGGCATGGCACTGAAGCTTTCTTT
TRBD1 | TRBJ1-3 | TRBV10-3 | - | CAIKRGQGGEGNTIYF | TGTGCCATCAAACGAGGACAGGGAGGGGAGGGAAACACCATATATTTT
TRBD1 | TRBJ1-6 | TRBV2 | once | CASSETGEDSPLHF | TGTGCCAGCAGTGAAACAGGGGAGGATTCACCCCTCCACTTT